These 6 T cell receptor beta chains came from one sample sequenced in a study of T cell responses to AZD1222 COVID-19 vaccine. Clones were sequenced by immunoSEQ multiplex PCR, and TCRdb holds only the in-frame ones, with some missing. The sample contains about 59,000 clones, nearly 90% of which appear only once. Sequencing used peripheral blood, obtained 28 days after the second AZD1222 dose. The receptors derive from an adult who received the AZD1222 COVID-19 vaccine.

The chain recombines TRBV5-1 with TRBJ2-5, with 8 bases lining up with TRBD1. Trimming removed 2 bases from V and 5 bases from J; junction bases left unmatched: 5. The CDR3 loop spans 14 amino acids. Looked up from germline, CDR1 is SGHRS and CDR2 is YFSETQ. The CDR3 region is CASSFQGAAETQYF. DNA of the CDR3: TGCGCCAGCAGCTTCCAGGGGGCGGCGGAGACCCAGTACTTC.

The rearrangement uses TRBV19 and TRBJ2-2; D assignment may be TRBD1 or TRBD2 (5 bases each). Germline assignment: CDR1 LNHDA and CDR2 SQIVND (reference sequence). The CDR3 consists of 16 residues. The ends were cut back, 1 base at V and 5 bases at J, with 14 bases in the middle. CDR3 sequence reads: CASSIGQGEKTGELFF. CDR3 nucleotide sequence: TGTGCCAGTAGTATAGGGCAGGGAGAGAAGACCGGGGAGCTGTTTTTT.

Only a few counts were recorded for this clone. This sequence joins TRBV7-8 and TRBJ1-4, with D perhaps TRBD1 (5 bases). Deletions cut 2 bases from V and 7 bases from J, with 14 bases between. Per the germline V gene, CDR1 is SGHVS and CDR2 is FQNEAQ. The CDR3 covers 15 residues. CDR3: CASSLFSRVGEKLFF. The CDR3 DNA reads TGTGCCAGCAGCTTATTTTCCAGGGTAGGTGAAAAACTGTTTTTT.

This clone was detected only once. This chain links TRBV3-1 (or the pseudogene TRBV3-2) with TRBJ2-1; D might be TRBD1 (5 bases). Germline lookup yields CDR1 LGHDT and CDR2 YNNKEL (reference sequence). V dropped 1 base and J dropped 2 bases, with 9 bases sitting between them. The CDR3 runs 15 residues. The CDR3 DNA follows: TGTGCCAGCAGCCAAGGACGGACAACCTACAATGAGCAGTTCTTC. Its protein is CASSQGRTTYNEQFF.

This chain's CDR3 is CASTKAGQGAYEQYF. Here the CDR3 DNA reads TGTGCCAGCACAAAAGCGGGACAGGGGGCCTACGAGCAGTACTTC. The chain employs TRBV27 and TRBJ2-7; 11 nucleotides align to TRBD1. CDR1 is MNHEY and CDR2 is SMNVEV in the germline V gene (reference sequence). The CDR3 is 15 residues long. V lost 7 bases, J lost 2 bases, and 7 bases stayed unmatched.

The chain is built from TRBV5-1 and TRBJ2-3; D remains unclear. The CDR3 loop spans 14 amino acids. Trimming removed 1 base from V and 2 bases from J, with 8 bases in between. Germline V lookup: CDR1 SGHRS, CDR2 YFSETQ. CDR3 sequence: CASSLSRTTDTQYF. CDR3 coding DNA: TGCGCCAGCAGCTTGTCGCGGACCACAGATACGCAGTATTTT.